The 4 T cell receptor beta chains below all came from one sample that was sequenced in a study of lymphopenia after photon versus proton radiotherapy. TCRdb's copy holds only in-frame clones and misses some; the assay was immunoSEQ multiplex PCR. The repertoire includes about 22,000 clones, about 89% of them detected once, and approximately 12% sits in the top ten. Sequences were derived from peripheral blood, sampled from a patient treated with proton-based radiotherapy. The receptors were sampled from an elderly man with esophageal cancer.

The V and J genes are TRBV7-9 and TRBJ1-2; TRBD1 agrees at 9 bases. Unmatched junction bases numbered 9, after V lost 5 bases and J lost 5 bases. This CDR3 has 15 amino acids. Germline-derived CDR1 and CDR2 are SEHNR and FQNEAQ (reference sequence). The CDR3 DNA reads TGTGCCAGCAGCCCAGGACAGGGGATAGTGTATGGCTACACCTTC. This translates into CASSPGQGIVYGYTF.

This chain uses TRBV2 with TRBJ2-2; D is unresolved. Germline assignment: CDR1 SNHLY and CDR2 FYNNEI. Trimming removed 9 bases at V and 2 bases at J, with 13 bases between. The CDR3 is made up of 14 amino acids. As DNA, the CDR3 is TGTGCCAGTATTAGGACGACCAACACCGGGGAGCTGTTTTTT. Translation gives CASIRTTNTGELFF.

J is TRBJ1-2 and V is TRBV6-1, with a tentative D call TRBD1 (5 bases). The CDR3 is made up of 13 amino acids. The V gene lost 1 base and the J gene lost 6 bases, with 9 bases spanning the gap. Germline-derived CDR1 and CDR2 are MNHNS and SASEGT. CDR3 DNA: TGTGCCAGCAGTGAAGTGACAGAAGATGGCTACACCTTC. Protein: CASSEVTEDGYTF.

This sequence joins TRBV19 and TRBJ1-2; 8 bases are shared with TRBD1. V gave up 2 bases and J gave up 3 bases; unmatched junction bases: 5. This CDR3 is 15 amino acids long. Germline assignment: CDR1 LNHDA and CDR2 SQIVND (reference sequence). CDR3 in DNA: TGTGCCAGTAGTATACGGCCAGGGGGCGACTATGGCTACACCTTC. It codes for CASSIRPGGDYGYTF.